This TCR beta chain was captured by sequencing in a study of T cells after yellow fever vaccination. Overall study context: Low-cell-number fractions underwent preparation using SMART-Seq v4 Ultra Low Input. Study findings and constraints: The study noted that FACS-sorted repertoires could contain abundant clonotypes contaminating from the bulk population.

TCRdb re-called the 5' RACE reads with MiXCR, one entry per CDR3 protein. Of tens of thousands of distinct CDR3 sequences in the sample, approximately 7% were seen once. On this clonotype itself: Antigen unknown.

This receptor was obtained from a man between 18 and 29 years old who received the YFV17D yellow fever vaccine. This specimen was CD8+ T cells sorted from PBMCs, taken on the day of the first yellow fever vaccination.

In nucleotides, the CDR3 is TGTGCCAGCAGTGAATACGTCGCTAGCGGGACCAACAATGAGCAGTTCTTC. As protein: CASSEYVASGTNNEQFF. The rearrangement joins TRBV25-1 to TRBJ2-1; 9 bases match TRBD2. J was trimmed by 5 bases and V by 0 bases; bases with no gene match: 8. The length of the CDR3 is 17 residues. Per the germline V gene, CDR1 is MGHDK and CDR2 is SYGVNS.